This T cell receptor (beta chain) was captured in a study of blood T cell repertoires in COVID-19. This clone was seen ten or more times. The junction had 7 bases not matched to a gene; V was cut back by 6 bases and J by 6 bases. This CDR3 spans 15 amino acids. Looked up from germline, CDR1 is LNHDA and CDR2 is SQIVND (reference sequence). Sequencing used immunoSEQ multiplex PCR; TCRdb keeps in-frame clones, though not all of them. The sample holds 80,000 to 95,000 clones, 80% to 85% seen once. The origin of this receptor is a man of 80 years or more with acute or convalescent COVID-19. Sequences were obtained from peripheral blood. The chain recombines TRBV19 with TRBJ2-1; 11 nucleotides line up with TRBD2. CDR3 DNA: TGTGCCAGTAGGGAGACTAGCGGGAACTTCAATGAGCAGTTCTTC. It encodes CASRETSGNFNEQFF.